A single sample gave rise to the 17 T cell receptor beta chains below, sequenced in a study of T cells after yellow fever vaccination. MiXCR, applied by TCRdb to the 5' RACE reads, yields one record per CDR3 protein. Seen here are 100,000 to 150,000 distinct CDR3 sequences, roughly 6.7% observed once, and the top ten hold 2% to 3%. Material: CD4+ T cells sorted from PBMCs, obtained 10 days after the first yellow fever vaccination. The receptors come from a man between 18 and 35 years old who received the YFV17D yellow fever vaccine.

This clonotype occurred a few times. V and J are TRBV15 and TRBJ2-2; 11 positions match TRBD1. With V trimmed by 1 base and J by 3 bases, 4 bases remained unmatched. The CDR3 sequence is 17 residues long. Germline V gene data show CDR1 as LNHNV and CDR2 as YYDKDF (reference sequence). The CDR3 DNA reads as TGTGCCACCAGCAGAGGAGGACAGGGGGCATACACCGGGGAGCTGTTTTTT. Translation: CATSRGGQGAYTGELFF.

At least ten counts were recorded for this clonotype. The rearrangement links TRBV12-3 or TRBV12-4 to TRBJ1-2; D is ambiguous. V was pared by 2 bases and J by 2 bases, with 6 bases between. The CDR3 sequence is 13 residues long. For the CDR3, the DNA is TGTGCCAGCAGTTTAAACGGAAACTATGGCTACACCTTC. Translating it yields CASSLNGNYGYTF.

The V and J genes are TRBV5-1 and TRBJ2-6, with D perhaps TRBD1 or TRBD2 (5 bases each). With 4 bases removed from V and 0 bases from J, the gap between germline ends came to 17 bases. The CDR3 loop spans 18 amino acids. The germline V gene has CDR1 SGHRS and CDR2 YFSETQ. The CDR3, as DNA: TGCGCCAGCAGCAGAACCGGGACGGGTAACTCTGGGGCCAACGTCCTGACTTTC. Its protein product is CASSRTGTGNSGANVLTF.

This clonotype was seen many times. The rearrangement uses TRBV12-3 or TRBV12-4 and TRBJ2-7; a weak D match, TRBD1 (5 bases). The CDR3 spans 15 residues. Between the trimmed V and J ends, which lost 5 bases and 5 bases, there was a span of 19 bases. The CDR3 region is CASSAARAGVDEQYV. The CDR3, as DNA: TGTGCCAGCAGTGCCGCCAGGGCTGGGGTGGACGAGCAGTACGTC.

This clonotype has a handful of counts. The CDR3 sequence is CASSRDSSPAAPYEQYF. The CDR3 DNA reads TGTGCCAGTAGTCGGGACAGTTCACCCGCTGCGCCCTACGAGCAGTACTTC. This rearrangement joins TRBV19 to TRBJ2-7; 7 nucleotides line up with TRBD1. This CDR3 has 17 residues. The J segment lost 2 bases and the V segment lost 5 bases, leaving 15 bases of the junction unmatched. In germline, CDR1 is LNHDA, CDR2 SQIVND (reference sequence).

V is TRBV24-1 and J is TRBJ2-5; the match to TRBD2 covers 8 bases. Germline lookup yields CDR1 KGHDR and CDR2 SFDVKD. The length of the CDR3 is 13 residues. V was pared by 6 bases and J by 4 bases, with 3 bases of the junction left unmatched. The CDR3 region has the DNA TGTGCCACCAGTCCCCTAGCGGGAGAGACCCAGTACTTC. This gives the protein CATSPLAGETQYF.

Many counts were recorded for this clonotype. The rearrangement uses TRBV5-8 and TRBJ1-2, with D tentatively TRBD1 (5 bases). The germline V and J ends were trimmed by 4 bases and 7 bases, with 14 bases remaining between them. The CDR3 has 13 amino acids. The germline CDR1 and CDR2 sequences are SGHTS and YDEGEE. The CDR3 loop reads CASSQAEGIGYTF. Written as DNA, the CDR3 is TGTGCCAGCAGCCAAGCCGAGGGGATTGGCTACACCTTC.

This chain uses TRBV3-1 with TRBJ2-2; tentatively, D is TRBD1 (6 bases). With 10 bases removed from V and 0 bases from J, the gap between germline ends came to 24 bases. The CDR3 extends over 18 amino acids. Per the germline V gene, CDR1 is LGHDT and CDR2 is YNNKEL (reference sequence). The CDR3 sequence: CATSKPPPWTANTGELFF. In DNA, the CDR3 is TGTGCCACCTCCAAGCCGCCCCCTTGGACAGCGAACACCGGGGAGCTGTTTTTT.

The rearrangement joins TRBV5-1 to TRBJ2-5, with D perhaps matching TRBD1 or TRBD2 (5 bases each). The CDR3 length is 13 residues. Germline V CDR1 and CDR2: SGHRS, YFSETQ. With 4 bases removed from V and 9 bases from J, the gap between germline ends came to 16 bases. The CDR3 reads CASSLDRLGAQYF. CDR3 coding DNA: TGCGCCAGCAGCCTGGACCGGCTGGGGGCCCAGTACTTC.

This clonotype appeared many times. The chain has TRBV5-1 and TRBJ2-5; no firm D call. Germline-derived CDR1 and CDR2 are SGHRS and YFSETQ. This CDR3 is built from 11 residues. Trimming took off 8 bases at V and 5 bases at J, with 10 bases between the two ends. DNA of the CDR3: TGCGCCAGGGCCGAGACGGAGACCCAGTACTTC. This translates into CARAETETQYF.

This clonotype was counted ten times or more. This chain joins TRBV6-2 or TRBV6-3 and TRBJ1-1; D remains unclear. V shed 6 bases and J shed 1 base, with 9 bases lying between them. The CDR3 has 13 residues. CDR1 and CDR2 (germline): MNHEY, SVGEGT. The CDR3 protein is CASSYGWNTEAFF. The CDR3 DNA follows: TGTGCCAGCAGCTACGGCTGGAACACTGAAGCTTTCTTT.

This rearrangement joins TRBV7-2 to TRBJ1-2; D is perhaps TRBD1 (6 bases). This CDR3 has 14 amino acids. The V and J ends lost 5 bases and 13 bases respectively, with 23 bases between them. CDR1 is SGHTA and CDR2 is FQGNSA in the germline V gene. CDR3 coding DNA: TGTGCCAGCAGCGGTTGGGACAAAAGGGTCAGGTGCACCTTC. Amino acids: CASSGWDKRVRCTF. Together with reference TRBV7-2 and TRBJ1-2, the CDR3 gives the full variable domain: GAGVSQSPSNKVTEKGKDVELRCDPISGHTALYWYRQSLGQGLEFLIYFQGNSAPDKSGLPSDRFSAERTGGSVSTLTIQRTQQEDSAVYLCASSGWDKRVRCTFGSGTRLTVV.

This clonotype was observed at least ten times. This chain uses TRBV12-3 or TRBV12-4 with TRBJ2-3; D tentatively reads TRBD1 or TRBD2 (6 bases each). Deletions cut 6 bases from V and 6 bases from J, with 16 bases between. The CDR3 spans 14 residues. CDR3 residues: CASSPGAAWDTQYF. The CDR3 coding sequence is TGTGCCAGCAGCCCGGGGGCGGCCTGGGATACGCAGTATTTT.

This clonotype was counted ten times or more. V gene TRBV2 combines with J gene TRBJ1-4, with D maybe TRBD1 (6 bases). The CDR3 totals 14 residues. Germline V CDR1 and CDR2: SNHLY, FYNNEI. Trimming cost V 7 bases and J 5 bases, with 14 bases left between them. The CDR3 DNA reads as TGTGCCAGCAATAACCGGGACAAAAATGAAAAACTGTTTTTT. It specifies CASNNRDKNEKLFF.

This clonotype was counted ten times or more. V usage is TRBV6-2 or TRBV6-3 and J usage is TRBJ2-3; D possibly corresponds to TRBD2 (6 bases). With 6 bases removed from V and 7 bases from J, the gap between germline ends came to 17 bases. Germline V CDR1 and CDR2: MNHEY, SVGEGT. The CDR3 extends over 14 amino acids. The CDR3 is CASRLRDSGYTQYF. The CDR3 DNA sequence: TGTGCCAGCAGACTCCGGGACTCCGGTTATACGCAGTATTTT.

This sequence joins TRBV5-1 and TRBJ2-7; D not resolved. Germline V lookup: CDR1 SGHRS, CDR2 YFSETQ. CDR3 length: 12 amino acids. Deletions cut 0 bases from V and 4 bases from J, with 5 bases between. The CDR3 coding sequence is TGCGCCAGCAGCTTGGTGTGGTACGAGCAGTACTTC. Its translation: CASSLVWYEQYF.

A note on this clonotype: It may be a read error: a sequence one base away is much more abundant. CDR3 nucleotides: TGTGCTAGCAGCTTTAACGAGGTCGGGGGGCTGTTTTTT. Its protein is CASSFNEVGGLFF. The chain has TRBV7-7 and TRBJ2-2, with D tentatively TRBD2 (6 bases). CDR3 length equals 13 residues. Per germline, CDR1 SSHAT and CDR2 FNYEAQ (reference sequence).